This T cell receptor beta chain was retrieved from a study of human T cells and chemical hapten exposure. Overall study findings and caveats: Each of the donors had alopecia, so their immune responses may not resemble those of healthy people.

TCRdb re-called the RACE reads through MiXCR, storing one row per CDR3 protein. The sample shows around 110,000 distinct CDR3 sequences, about 10% of them seen only once. As to time point: patch test 3, about 24 weeks after DPC sensitization. Regarding treatment: therapeutic diphenylcyclopropenone sensitization with weekly scalp DPC. On this clonotype: Antigen specificity is unknown.

The CDR3 is 12 residues long. The V and J ends lost 8 bases and 2 bases respectively, with 6 bases between them. CDR1 and CDR2 from the germline V gene are MDHEN and SYDVKM. The sample consisted of whole blood, taken in connection with sensitization to the hapten diphenylcyclopropenone (DPC). This chain links TRBV28 with TRBJ1-4; D is unclear. The receptor was derived from a woman aged 50 to 60 with alopecia areata. Some clones in this sample may be carry-over from other donors' samples. The CDR3 nucleotides read TGTGCCAGCGGGCTCACTAATGAAAAACTGTTTTTT. Protein product: CASGLTNEKLFF.